Given below is one T cell receptor (beta chain) in context. The antigen remains unidentified. Isolation of CD4+ naive, central memory, regulatory and stem cell-like memory cells was achieved by sorting via CD45RO/CCR7/CD25/CD127/CD95/CD27. These data originate in a study of beta chain features in type 1 diabetes. Overall study context: The samples had 85 million to 130 million sorted cells examined in all. Study-wide results and limits: There were fewer insertions and more deletions at the VDJ junctions of type 1 diabetes patients. People with Type 1 diabetes carried modestly yet significantly shorter TCRB CDR3s in all four CD4+ subsets.

Investigators reverse transcribed all isolated RNA, so they sequenced expressed TCRB transcripts. Sequencing was performed with immunoSEQ multiplex PCR; in TCRdb, only in-frame clones are kept and a portion is missing. The table has fewer than 200,000 clones, 10% to 15% seen once. V gave up 4 bases and J gave up 7 bases; unmatched junction bases: 5. This CDR3 region has 14 residues. Germline V CDR1 and CDR2: SEHNR, FQNEAQ (reference sequence). The sequence was collected from a woman aged 18-29 years in good health. The sequenced sample was central memory CD4+ T cells from blood. This rearrangement joins TRBV7-9 to TRBJ1-5; 9 positions agree with TRBD1. CDR3 amino acids: CASSSTGGGQPQHF. The CDR3 DNA is TGTGCCAGCAGCTCGACAGGGGGAGGACAGCCCCAGCATTTT. Full variable domain (missing parts from reference TRBV7-9 and TRBJ1-5): DTGVSQNPRHKITKRGQNVTFRCDPISEHNRLYWYRQTLGQGPEFLTYFQNEAQLEKSRLLSDRFSAERPKGSFSTLEIQRTEQGDSAMYLCASSSTGGGQPQHFGDGTRLSIL.